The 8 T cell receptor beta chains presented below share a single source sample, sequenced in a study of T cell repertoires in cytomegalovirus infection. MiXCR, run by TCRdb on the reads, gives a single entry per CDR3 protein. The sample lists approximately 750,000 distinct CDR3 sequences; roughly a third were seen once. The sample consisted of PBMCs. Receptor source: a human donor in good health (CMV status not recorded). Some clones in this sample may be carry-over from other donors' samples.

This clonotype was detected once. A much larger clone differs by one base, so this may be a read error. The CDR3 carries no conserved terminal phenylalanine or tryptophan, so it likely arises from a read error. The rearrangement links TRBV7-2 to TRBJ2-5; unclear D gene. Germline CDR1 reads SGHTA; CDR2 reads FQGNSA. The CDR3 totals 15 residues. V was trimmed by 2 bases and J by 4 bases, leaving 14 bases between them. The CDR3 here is CASSLMWGRGETQYL. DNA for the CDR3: TGTGCCAGCAGCTTAATGTGGGGTCGTGGAGAGACCCAGTACTTA.

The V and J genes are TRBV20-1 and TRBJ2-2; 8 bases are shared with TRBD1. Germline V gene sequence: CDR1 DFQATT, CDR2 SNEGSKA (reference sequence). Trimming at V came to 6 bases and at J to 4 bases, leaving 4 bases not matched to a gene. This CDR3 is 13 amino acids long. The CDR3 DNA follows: TGCAGTGCCGCAGGGGGCGGCACCGGGGAGCTGTTTTTT. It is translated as CSAAGGGTGELFF.

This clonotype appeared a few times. CDR3 DNA: TGCAGTGCTAGACGGACAAATCAGCCCCAGCATTTT. Translation: CSARRTNQPQHF. The rearrangement joins TRBV20-1 to TRBJ1-5; tentative D call: TRBD1 (5 bases). This CDR3 contains 12 residues. V shed 2 bases and J shed 4 bases, with 6 bases lying between them. The V gene's germline CDR1 is DFQATT and CDR2 SNEGSKA (reference sequence).

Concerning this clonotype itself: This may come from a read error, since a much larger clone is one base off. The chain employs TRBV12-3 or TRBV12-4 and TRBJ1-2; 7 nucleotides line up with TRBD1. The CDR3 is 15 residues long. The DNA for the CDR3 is TGTGCCAGCAGTGAGGGAGGACAGGATAACTATGTCTACACCTTC. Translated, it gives CASSEGGQDNYVYTF.

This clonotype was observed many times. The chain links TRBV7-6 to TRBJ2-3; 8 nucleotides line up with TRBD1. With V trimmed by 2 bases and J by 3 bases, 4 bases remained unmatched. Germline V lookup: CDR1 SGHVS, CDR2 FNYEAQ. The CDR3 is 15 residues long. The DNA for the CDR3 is TGTGCCAGCAGCTTACGTGGACAGGGTACAGATACGCAGTATTTT. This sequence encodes CASSLRGQGTDTQYF.

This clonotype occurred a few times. CDR3 loop: CASSLDEGGGYTF. The DNA of the CDR3 is TGTGCCAGCAGCTTGGACGAGGGGGGTGGCTACACCTTC. V and J are TRBV5-6 and TRBJ1-2, with D tentatively TRBD1 (6 bases). The CDR3 is 13 amino acids. The germline V gene encodes CDR1 SGHDT and CDR2 YYEEEE. V was clipped by 0 bases and J by 7 bases, with 10 bases between them.

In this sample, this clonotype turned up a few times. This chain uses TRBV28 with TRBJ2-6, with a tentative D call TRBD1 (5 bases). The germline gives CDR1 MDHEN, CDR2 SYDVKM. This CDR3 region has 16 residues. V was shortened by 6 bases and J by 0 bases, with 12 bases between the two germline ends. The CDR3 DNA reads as TGTGCCAGCAGCTCAGCAGGGAACTCTGGGGCCAACGTCCTGACTTTC. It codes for CASSSAGNSGANVLTF.

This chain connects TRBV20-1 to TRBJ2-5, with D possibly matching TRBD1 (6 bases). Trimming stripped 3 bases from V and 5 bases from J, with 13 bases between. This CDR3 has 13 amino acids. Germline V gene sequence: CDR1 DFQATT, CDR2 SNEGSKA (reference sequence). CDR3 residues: CSASGGTFETQYF. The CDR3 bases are TGCAGTGCTAGCGGTGGGACATTCGAGACCCAGTACTTC.